This TCR beta chain derives from a study of T cell responses to AZD1222 COVID-19 vaccine. The CDR3 has 15 amino acids. With 4 bases clipped from V and 5 bases from J, the junction kept 10 bases outside the gene matches. The germline gives CDR1 SGHRS, CDR2 YFSETQ. Profiled with immunoSEQ multiplex PCR; TCRdb holds only in-frame clones, not every one. The table lists 140,000 or so clones, roughly 87% of them singletons, with about 5% in the top ten. The sequence derives from an adult who received the MenACWY meningococcal vaccine as a control. The rearrangement uses TRBV5-1 and TRBJ1-1, with 8 bases identical to TRBD1. The starting material was peripheral blood, obtained 28 days after the second dose of the MenACWY control vaccine. In nucleotides, the CDR3 is TGCGCCAGCAGCATGCGAACAGGGGGGTCAACTGAAGCTTTCTTT. This codes for CASSMRTGGSTEAFF. The whole variable domain, filled in from reference TRBV5-1 and TRBJ1-1, reads KAGVTQTPRYLIKTRGQQVTLSCSPISGHRSVSWYQQTPGQGLQFLFEYFSETQRNKGNFPGRFSGRQFSNSRSEMNVSTLELGDSALYLCASSMRTGGSTEAFFGQGTRLTVV.